This T cell receptor (beta chain) was obtained from a study of response to subunit inactivated influenza vaccine. CDR3 length: 14 amino acids. The ends lost 1 base at V and 5 bases at J; junction bases unmatched: 2. CDR1 is SGHKS and CDR2 is YYEKEE in the germline V gene (reference sequence). Worth noting for this clonotype: The target antigen is unknown.

Study-level findings and limits: A suggestion made by the authors is that each seasonal influenza vaccination recruits few new T cells.

TCRdb used MiXCR to reprocess the RT-PCR reads, holding one entry per CDR3 protein. The profile shows 500,000 to 650,000 distinct CDR3 sequences, less than 10% of them singletons. This chain connects TRBV5-5 to TRBJ2-7; TRBD2 matches 11 bases. The source of this sequence is a man between 50 and 69 years old who received an inactivated influenza vaccine. Sequencing used PBMCs from blood, obtained less than 30 months after vaccination. The CDR3 DNA reads TGTGCCAGCAGCTTGACACTAGCGGGAGACGAGCAGTACTTC. This codes for CASSLTLAGDEQYF.